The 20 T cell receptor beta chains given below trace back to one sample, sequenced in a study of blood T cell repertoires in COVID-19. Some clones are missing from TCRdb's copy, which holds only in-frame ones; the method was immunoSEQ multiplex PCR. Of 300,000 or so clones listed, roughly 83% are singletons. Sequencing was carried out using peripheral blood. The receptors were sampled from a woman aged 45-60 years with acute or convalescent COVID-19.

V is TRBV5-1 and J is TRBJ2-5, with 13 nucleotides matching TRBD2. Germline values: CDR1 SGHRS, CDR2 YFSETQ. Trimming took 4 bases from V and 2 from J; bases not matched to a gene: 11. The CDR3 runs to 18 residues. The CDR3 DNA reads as TGCGCCAGCAGCCTAAGGACTAGCGGGAGAATGGGGCAAGAGACCCAGTACTTC. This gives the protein CASSLRTSGRMGQETQYF.

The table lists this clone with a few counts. The CDR3 sequence is CATSRDYGGAKEKLFF. The CDR3 DNA follows: TGTGCCACCAGCAGAGATTATGGGGGCGCAAAAGAAAAACTGTTTTTT. V is TRBV15 and J is TRBJ1-4, with a possible D match to TRBD1 (6 bases). Trimming stripped 0 bases from V and 8 bases from J, with 16 bases between. Per germline, CDR1 LNHNV and CDR2 YYDKDF (reference sequence). The CDR3 consists of 16 residues.

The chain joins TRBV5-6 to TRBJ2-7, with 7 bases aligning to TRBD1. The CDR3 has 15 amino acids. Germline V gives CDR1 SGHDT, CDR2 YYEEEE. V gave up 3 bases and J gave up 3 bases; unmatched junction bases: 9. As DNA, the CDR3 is TGTGCCAGCAGCTCCCCTGGACAGGTTTACTACGAGCAGTACTTC. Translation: CASSSPGQVYYEQYF.

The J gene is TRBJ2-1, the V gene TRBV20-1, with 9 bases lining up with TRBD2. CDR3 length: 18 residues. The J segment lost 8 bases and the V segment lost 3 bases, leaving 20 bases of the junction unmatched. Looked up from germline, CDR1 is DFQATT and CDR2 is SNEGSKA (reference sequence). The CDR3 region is CSASPPLGREGRIDEQFF. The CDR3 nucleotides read TGCAGTGCTAGTCCTCCTCTTGGGCGGGAGGGCCGAATAGATGAGCAGTTCTTC.

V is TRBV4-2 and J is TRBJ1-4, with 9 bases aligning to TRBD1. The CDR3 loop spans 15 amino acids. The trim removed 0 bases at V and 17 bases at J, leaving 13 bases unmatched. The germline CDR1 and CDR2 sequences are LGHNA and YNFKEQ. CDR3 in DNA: TGTGCCAGCAGCCAAGATAGGGGACAGGGACTTCGTCCCTTTTTT. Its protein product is CASSQDRGQGLRPFF.

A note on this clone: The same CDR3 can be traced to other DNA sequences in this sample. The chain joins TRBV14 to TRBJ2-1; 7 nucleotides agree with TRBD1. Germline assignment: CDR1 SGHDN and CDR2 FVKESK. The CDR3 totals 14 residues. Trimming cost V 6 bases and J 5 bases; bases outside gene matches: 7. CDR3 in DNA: TGTGCCAGCAGTCCCCTTGGGACAGACAATGAGCAGTTCTTC. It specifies CASSPLGTDNEQFF.

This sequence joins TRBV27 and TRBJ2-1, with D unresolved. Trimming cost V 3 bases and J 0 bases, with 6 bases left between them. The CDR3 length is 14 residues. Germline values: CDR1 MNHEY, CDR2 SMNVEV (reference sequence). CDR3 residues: CASSFGSSYNEQFF. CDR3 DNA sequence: TGTGCCAGCAGTTTCGGGTCCTCCTACAATGAGCAGTTCTTC.

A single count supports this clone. The CDR3 protein is CASSSRGSTNEKLFF. The CDR3 nucleotides read TGTGCCAGCAGTTCCCGGGGGTCAACTAATGAAAAACTGTTTTTT. This chain uses TRBV6-5 with TRBJ1-4; tentative D call: TRBD1 (5 bases). V lost 4 bases, J lost 0 bases, and 9 bases lay in between. The CDR3 sequence is 15 residues long. In germline, CDR1 is MNHEY, CDR2 SVGAGI.

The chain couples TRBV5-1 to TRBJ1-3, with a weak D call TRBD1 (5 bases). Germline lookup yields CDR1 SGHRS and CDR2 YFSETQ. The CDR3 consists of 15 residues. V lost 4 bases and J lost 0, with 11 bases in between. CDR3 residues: CASSAGLISGNTIYF. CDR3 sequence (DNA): TGCGCCAGCAGCGCGGGACTTATCTCTGGAAACACCATATATTTT.

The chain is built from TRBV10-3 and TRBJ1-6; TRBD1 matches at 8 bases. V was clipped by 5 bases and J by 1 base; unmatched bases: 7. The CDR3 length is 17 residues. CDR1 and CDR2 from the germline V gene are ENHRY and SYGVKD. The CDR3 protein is CAISKGTGESYNSPLHF. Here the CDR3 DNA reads TGTGCCATCAGTAAGGGGACAGGAGAATCCTATAATTCACCCCTCCACTTT.

The CDR3 region has the DNA TGTGCCAGCAGCCAAGCCGACTTCCTTGCGGGAGGGTCGGAGACCCAGTACTTC. Its protein is CASSQADFLAGGSETQYF. The chain carries TRBV3-1 (or the pseudogene TRBV3-2) and TRBJ2-5; 9 bases fit TRBD2. V lost 1 base, J lost 5 bases, and 14 bases stayed unmatched. The CDR3 has 18 amino acids. Germline lookup yields CDR1 LGHDT and CDR2 YNNKEL (reference sequence).

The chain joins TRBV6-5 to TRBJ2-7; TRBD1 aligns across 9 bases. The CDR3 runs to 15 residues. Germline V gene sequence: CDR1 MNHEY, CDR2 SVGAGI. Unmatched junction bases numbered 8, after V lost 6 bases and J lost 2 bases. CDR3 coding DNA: TGTGCCAGCAGCCTCGGGACAGGGACTACCTACGAGCAGTACTTC. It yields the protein CASSLGTGTTYEQYF.

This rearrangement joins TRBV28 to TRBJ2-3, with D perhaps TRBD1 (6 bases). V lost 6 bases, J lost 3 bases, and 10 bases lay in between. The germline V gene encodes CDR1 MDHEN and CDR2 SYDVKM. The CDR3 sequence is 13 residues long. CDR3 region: CASREQGTDTQYF. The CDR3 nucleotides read TGTGCCAGCAGAGAACAGGGTACAGATACGCAGTATTTT.

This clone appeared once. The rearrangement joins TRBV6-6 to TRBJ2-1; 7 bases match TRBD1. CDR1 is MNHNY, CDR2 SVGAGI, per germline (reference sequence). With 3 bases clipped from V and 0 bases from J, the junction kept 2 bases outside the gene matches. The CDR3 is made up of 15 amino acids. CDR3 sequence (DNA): TGTGCCAGCAGTTATGCAGGGGGCTCCTACAATGAGCAGTTCTTC. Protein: CASSYAGGSYNEQFF.

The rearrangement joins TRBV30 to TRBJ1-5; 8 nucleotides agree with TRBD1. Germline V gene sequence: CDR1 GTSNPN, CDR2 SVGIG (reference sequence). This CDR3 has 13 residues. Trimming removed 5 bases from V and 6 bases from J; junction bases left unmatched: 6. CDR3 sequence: CAWSQGASQPQHF. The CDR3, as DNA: TGTGCCTGGTCCCAGGGGGCTAGTCAGCCCCAGCATTTT. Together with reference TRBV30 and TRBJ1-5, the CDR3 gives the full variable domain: SQTIHQWPATLVQPVGSPLSLECTVEGTSNPNLYWYRQAAGRGLQLLFYSVGIGQISSEVPQNLSASRPQDRQFILSSKKLLLSDSGFYLCAWSQGASQPQHFGDGTRLSIL.

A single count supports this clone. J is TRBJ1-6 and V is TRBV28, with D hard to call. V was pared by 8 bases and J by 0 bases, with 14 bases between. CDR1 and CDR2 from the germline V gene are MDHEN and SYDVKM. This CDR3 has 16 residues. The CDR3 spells CASSSPGSSYNSPLHF. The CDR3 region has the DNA TGTGCCAGCTCGTCTCCGGGAAGCTCCTATAATTCACCCCTCCACTTT.

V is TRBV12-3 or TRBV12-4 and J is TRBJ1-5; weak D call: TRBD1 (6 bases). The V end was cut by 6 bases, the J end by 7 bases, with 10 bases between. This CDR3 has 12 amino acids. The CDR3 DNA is TGTGCCAGCAGAAACAGGGACCAGCCCCAGCATTTT. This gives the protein CASRNRDQPQHF.

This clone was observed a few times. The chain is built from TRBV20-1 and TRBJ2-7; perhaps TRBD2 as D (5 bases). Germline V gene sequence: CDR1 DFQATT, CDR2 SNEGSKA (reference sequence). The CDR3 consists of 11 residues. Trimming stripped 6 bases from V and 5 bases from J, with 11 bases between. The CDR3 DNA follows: TGCAGTGCCAGGACTGGCCACGAGCAGTACTTC. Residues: CSARTGHEQYF.

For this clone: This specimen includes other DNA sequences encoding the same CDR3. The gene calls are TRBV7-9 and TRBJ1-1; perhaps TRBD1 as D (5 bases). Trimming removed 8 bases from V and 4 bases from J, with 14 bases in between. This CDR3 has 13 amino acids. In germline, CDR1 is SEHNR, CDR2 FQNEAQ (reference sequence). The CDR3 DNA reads TGTGCCAGCTCCCTCGGCGGGGGCACTGAAGCTTTCTTT. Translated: CASSLGGGTEAFF.

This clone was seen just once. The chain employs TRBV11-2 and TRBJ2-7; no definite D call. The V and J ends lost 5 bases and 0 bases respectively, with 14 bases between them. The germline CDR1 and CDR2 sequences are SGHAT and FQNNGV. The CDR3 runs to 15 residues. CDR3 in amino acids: CASSRERFSSYEQYF. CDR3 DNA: TGTGCCAGCAGCCGTGAACGATTTAGCTCCTACGAGCAGTACTTC.